The T cell receptor beta chain described here comes from a study of blood T cell repertoires in COVID-19 (dated by TCRdb to 2020 to 2021). Context from the whole study: Samples covering the acute and convalescent phases of COVID-19 were provided by collaborators in the United States, Italy and Spain. The prospective study material was composed of cDNA or gDNA derived from T cells, B-cell-depleted T cells, or PBMCs. Deeply sampled blood TCRbeta repertoires from subjects exposed to, actively infected with, or recovered from COVID-19 were included in the dataset. A freely available public database, intended as a resource for researchers studying the immune response to SARS-CoV-2, is where the repertoires were released. The samples were drawn from two sources: the first 160 participants of the ongoing ImmuneRACE study, and fewer than 1,500 subjects contributed by 6 global collaborators. The sample metadata nearly always contained a de-identified subject ID, COVID-19 status, age in years and sex. Where available, HLA class I and class II types were obtained from metadata supplied by the sample provider rather than from assay-based typing.

Study-wide conclusions, independent of this receptor: The quantity of clinical and demographic metadata differed by source and by participant and was supplied without curation.

Whole blood was collected in K2EDTA tubes by collaborating institutions according to the institutions' own protocols. For TCRbeta analysis, collaborators shipped samples as frozen whole blood, isolated PBMCs, or DNA extracted from either of those sample types. TCRbeta CDR3 regions were amplified from genomic DNA by means of the immunoSEQ Assay, a bias-controlled multiplex PCR. In the paper's pipeline: Within the assay, amplification of reference gene primers was used to estimate how many nucleated cells each sample contained. To quantify the absolute abundance of each unique TCRbeta CDR3 rearrangement, sequence reads were collapsed and filtered. For each sample, productive Simpson clonality was calculated by taking the square root of Simpson's diversity index across productive rearrangements. Not all clones reach the TCRdb copy of this immuneACCESS table, which keeps in-frame sequences only. Checked studies attribute under half of the gap to unresolved V genes and leave the rest unexplained. The V and J calls and clone size are taken from that table; D and trimming were inferred from the DNA. Across this sample there are around 250,000 clones, with about 82% seen only once. The biggest ten clones account for 5.1% of the sample.

Comments on this clone: It lacks a known antigen. No clone much larger than this one lies a single base away; base qualities are absent.

The trim is 2 bases for V and 4 bases for J, with a gap of 14 bases between the germline ends. Spanning cysteine to phenylalanine, the CDR3 consists of 15 amino acids. Only the CDR3 DNA stays, 45 bases, in frame from base 1. CDR1 and CDR2 are read off the germline V gene as MNHEY and SVGEGT. Recombination linked TRBV6-2 or TRBV6-3 to TRBJ1-1, with a tentative D gene TRBD1 over 5 matching bases. Sequenced material: peripheral blood. The source of this sequence is a man in his forties or fifties with active or convalescent COVID-19. The CDR3 is CASSYGFGAGTEAFF. The DNA sequence is as follows: TGTGCCAGCAGTTACGGTTTTGGGGCTGGCACTGAAGCTTTCTTT.